This is a list of T cell receptor beta chains from one sample in a study of blood T cell repertoires in COVID-19. The data were produced by immunoSEQ multiplex PCR, yet TCRdb's version contains in-frame clones alone and is incomplete. The data contain around 70,000 clones, roughly 76% of them singletons. The sample taken for sequencing was peripheral blood. The receptor source for this set is an older woman with acute or convalescent COVID-19. Both conserved end residues are part of each CDR3. The D gene is left open where the match is weak. Clone size is not always given. Where it is, it says once, few, many or a class for expanded clones.

J gene: TRBJ2-3; clone size: once; V gene: TRBV12-5; D gene: TRBD1; CDR3 DNA: TGTGCTAGTGCCTTGGAACAGGGGTCAGATACGCAGTATTTT; CDR3 protein: CASALEQGSDTQYF
J gene: TRBJ1-5; clone size: -; V gene: TRBV28; D gene: -; CDR3 DNA: TGTGCCAGCAGTTTACCCCCCCAGACATATAGCAATCAGCCCCAGCATTTT; CDR3 protein: CASSLPPQTYSNQPQHF
J gene: TRBJ2-1; clone size: -; V gene: TRBV7-2; D gene: TRBD2; CDR3 DNA: TGTGCCAGCAGCTACGCCCCGGGACTAGCCTACAATGAGCAGTTCTTC; CDR3 protein: CASSYAPGLAYNEQFF
J gene: TRBJ1-2; clone size: -; V gene: TRBV28; D gene: -; CDR3 DNA: TGTGCCAGCACTTGGCCCCCTGATGGCTACACCTTC; CDR3 protein: CASTWPPDGYTF
J gene: TRBJ1-3; clone size: -; V gene: TRBV5-4; D gene: -; CDR3 DNA: TGTGCCAGCAGCTTGGGAGGGACAGGAAACACCATATATTTT; CDR3 protein: CASSLGGTGNTIYF
J gene: TRBJ2-1; clone size: -; V gene: TRBV28; D gene: TRBD2; CDR3 DNA: TGTGCCAGCAGTTTTAGCGGGAGCAAGGATGAGCAGTTCTTC; CDR3 protein: CASSFSGSKDEQFF
J gene: TRBJ1-5; clone size: -; V gene: TRBV11-2; D gene: -; CDR3 DNA: TGTGCCAGCAGCTTGGGCCAGGGCAATCAGCCCCAGCATTTT; CDR3 protein: CASSLGQGNQPQHF
J gene: TRBJ1-4; clone size: -; V gene: TRBV7-6; D gene: -; CDR3 DNA: TGTGCCAGCAGCTTGTCGACCGGGGGGCTCGAAAAACTGTTTTTT; CDR3 protein: CASSLSTGGLEKLFF
J gene: TRBJ2-7; clone size: -; V gene: TRBV30; D gene: TRBD1; CDR3 DNA: TGTGCCTGGAGGTTTACAGGGGTTGCGCAGTACTTC; CDR3 protein: CAWRFTGVAQYF
J gene: TRBJ1-4; clone size: once; V gene: TRBV18; D gene: -; CDR3 DNA: TGTGCCAGCTCCCCGGGAGGAGGGGAAAAACTGTTTTTT; CDR3 protein: CASSPGGGEKLFF
J gene: TRBJ1-2; clone size: -; V gene: TRBV6-5; D gene: -; CDR3 DNA: TGTGCCAGCACCCAGGGTCAACTTAATGGCTACACCTTC; CDR3 protein: CASTQGQLNGYTF
J gene: TRBJ1-1; clone size: -; V gene: TRBV11-3; D gene: -; CDR3 DNA: TGTGCCAGCAGCTGGGGACATGTTGGGGCGGCTGAAGCTTTCTTT; CDR3 protein: CASSWGHVGAAEAFF
J gene: TRBJ2-1; clone size: -; V gene: TRBV30; D gene: -; CDR3 DNA: TGTGCCTGGAGTGAGACGGCGGGAAAGCAGTTCTTC; CDR3 protein: CAWSETAGKQFF
J gene: TRBJ1-2; clone size: -; V gene: TRBV5-6; D gene: -; CDR3 DNA: TGTGCCAGCAGCCCAGACAGCTATGGCTACACCTTC; CDR3 protein: CASSPDSYGYTF
J gene: TRBJ2-7; clone size: -; V gene: TRBV3-1/TRBV3-2; D gene: TRBD1; CDR3 DNA: TGTGCCAGCAGCCTACCCGGGACAGGGGACGAGCAGTACTTC; CDR3 protein: CASSLPGTGDEQYF
J gene: TRBJ2-6; clone size: few; V gene: TRBV19; D gene: -; CDR3 DNA: TGTGCCAGTAGCATGGGGGGGCAAGGGGCCAACGTCCTGACTTTC; CDR3 protein: CASSMGGQGANVLTF
J gene: TRBJ1-4; clone size: -; V gene: TRBV28; D gene: -; CDR3 DNA: TGTGCCAGCGGTGTGGGAGGATGGGGAAAACTGTTTTTT; CDR3 protein: CASGVGGWGKLFF
J gene: TRBJ2-3; clone size: -; V gene: TRBV4-1; D gene: TRBD2; CDR3 DNA: TGCGCCAGCAGCCAAGTGGGATCCCTAGCGGGGCGCACAGATACGCAGTATTTT; CDR3 protein: CASSQVGSLAGRTDTQYF
J gene: TRBJ1-2; clone size: -; V gene: TRBV28; D gene: TRBD1; CDR3 DNA: TGTGCCAGCAGTTGGGGGGACAGGGGGGGCACCTATGGCTACACCTTC; CDR3 protein: CASSWGDRGGTYGYTF
J gene: TRBJ1-1; clone size: once; V gene: TRBV10-3; D gene: TRBD1; CDR3 DNA: TGTGCCATCAGACCATCGGGACAGGGGCTGAACACTGAAGCTTTCTTT; CDR3 protein: CAIRPSGQGLNTEAFF
J gene: TRBJ2-2; clone size: few; V gene: TRBV27; D gene: TRBD2; CDR3 DNA: TGTGCCAGCAGGGTAGCGGGAGGGCCGCGTTTGACCGGGGAGCTGTTTTTT; CDR3 protein: CASRVAGGPRLTGELFF
J gene: TRBJ1-3; clone size: -; V gene: TRBV19; D gene: -; CDR3 DNA: TGTGCCAGTGAGCCCAGGGGAGGAAACACCATATATTTT; CDR3 protein: CASEPRGGNTIYF
J gene: TRBJ1-2; clone size: -; V gene: TRBV18; D gene: TRBD1; CDR3 DNA: TGTGCCAGCTCATGGTACAGGGGCGAAGGCTACACCTTC; CDR3 protein: CASSWYRGEGYTF
J gene: TRBJ2-1; clone size: few; V gene: TRBV2; D gene: -; CDR3 DNA: TGTGCCAGCAATACAGGCGGAGGGAATGAGCAGTTCTTC; CDR3 protein: CASNTGGGNEQFF
J gene: TRBJ2-7; clone size: -; V gene: TRBV7-8; D gene: -; CDR3 DNA: TGTGCCAGCAGCAACCCGCGACTCCCTGACTACGAGCAGTACTTC; CDR3 protein: CASSNPRLPDYEQYF
J gene: TRBJ2-1; clone size: -; V gene: TRBV4-1; D gene: -; CDR3 DNA: TGCGCCAGCAGCCATGCCCCGAAGGGGATCTACAATGAGCAGTTCTTC; CDR3 protein: CASSHAPKGIYNEQFF
J gene: TRBJ1-6; clone size: -; V gene: TRBV9; D gene: -; CDR3 DNA: TGTGCCAGCGGCTTGCAGGTCTCCTATAATTCACCCCTCCACTTT; CDR3 protein: CASGLQVSYNSPLHF
J gene: TRBJ2-5; clone size: -; V gene: TRBV7-9; D gene: TRBD2; CDR3 DNA: TGTGCCAGCAGCTTAGGGGTCTCTAGCGGGAGAATTATAGAGACCCAGTACTTC; CDR3 protein: CASSLGVSSGRIIETQYF
J gene: TRBJ1-1; clone size: -; V gene: TRBV6-5; D gene: -; CDR3 DNA: TGTGCCATCACACAGGGTTCGGGGACTGAAGCTTTCTTT; CDR3 protein: CAITQGSGTEAFF
J gene: TRBJ2-7; clone size: once; V gene: TRBV5-1; D gene: -; CDR3 DNA: TGCGCCAGCAGCTTGGACCGGGTACCTGGCGAGCAGTACTTC; CDR3 protein: CASSLDRVPGEQYF
J gene: TRBJ2-1; clone size: few; V gene: TRBV19; D gene: -; CDR3 DNA: TGTGCCAGTAGTGGGCTAGCTCCCAATGAGCAGTTCTTC; CDR3 protein: CASSGLAPNEQFF
J gene: TRBJ1-4; clone size: -; V gene: TRBV12-3/TRBV12-4; D gene: -; CDR3 DNA: TGTGCCAGCCGGTCCCCGTGGAATGAAAAACTGTTTTTT; CDR3 protein: CASRSPWNEKLFF
J gene: TRBJ2-3; clone size: -; V gene: TRBV2; D gene: TRBD2; CDR3 DNA: TGTGCCAGCAGTGAATGGGCTTCCAGCGGGGACGCAACGCAGTATTTT; CDR3 protein: CASSEWASSGDATQYF
J gene: TRBJ2-1; clone size: -; V gene: TRBV5-1; D gene: TRBD2; CDR3 DNA: TGCGCCAGCAGCTCCGGACTAGCGGGAGGTAGGGATGAGCAGTTCTTC; CDR3 protein: CASSSGLAGGRDEQFF
J gene: TRBJ2-5; clone size: once; V gene: TRBV5-6; D gene: TRBD1; CDR3 DNA: TGTGCCAGCAGCTTGGGATGGACAGGGGGCCAAGAGACCCAGTACTTC; CDR3 protein: CASSLGWTGGQETQYF
J gene: TRBJ1-3; clone size: -; V gene: TRBV30; D gene: TRBD1; CDR3 DNA: TGTGCCTGGAGCCGACAGGGATCGCGGGGAAACACCATATATTTT; CDR3 protein: CAWSRQGSRGNTIYF
J gene: TRBJ2-7; clone size: -; V gene: TRBV7-2; D gene: -; CDR3 DNA: TGTGCCAGCAGCCTTTCCTACGAGCAGTACTTC; CDR3 protein: CASSLSYEQYF
J gene: TRBJ1-2; clone size: -; V gene: TRBV28; D gene: -; CDR3 DNA: TGTGCCAGCACCGAAAGCGCGGGACGCATCACCTATGGCTACACCTTC; CDR3 protein: CASTESAGRITYGYTF
J gene: TRBJ2-7; clone size: -; V gene: TRBV6-6; D gene: TRBD2; CDR3 DNA: TGTGCCAGCAGCCCTACGGGGGGGGTCAACGAGCAGTACTTC; CDR3 protein: CASSPTGGVNEQYF
J gene: TRBJ1-1; clone size: -; V gene: TRBV7-3; D gene: -; CDR3 DNA: TGTGCCAGCAGCTTATCAGGGAACACTGAAGCTTTCTTT; CDR3 protein: CASSLSGNTEAFF
J gene: TRBJ1-1; clone size: -; V gene: TRBV6-5; D gene: -; CDR3 DNA: TGTGCCAGCAGTACAACGGGTGAAGCTTTCTTT; CDR3 protein: CASSTTGEAFF
J gene: TRBJ2-5; clone size: -; V gene: TRBV18; D gene: TRBD2; CDR3 DNA: TGTGCCAGCTCACAGGGGACTAGCGGGAGAGAGACCCAGTACTTC; CDR3 protein: CASSQGTSGRETQYF
J gene: TRBJ1-6; clone size: -; V gene: TRBV2; D gene: -; CDR3 DNA: TGTGCCAGCAGAAGACAGGATAATTCACCCCTCCACTTT; CDR3 protein: CASRRQDNSPLHF
J gene: TRBJ1-2; clone size: -; V gene: TRBV18; D gene: TRBD1; CDR3 DNA: TGTGCCAGCTCAGCCGGGACAGGGGGGCCCGTCGGCACCTTC; CDR3 protein: CASSAGTGGPVGTF
J gene: TRBJ2-1; clone size: -; V gene: TRBV28; D gene: -; CDR3 DNA: TGTGCCAGCAGTTTTGGGACAAGCTACAATGAGCAGTTCTTC; CDR3 protein: CASSFGTSYNEQFF
J gene: TRBJ2-3; clone size: -; V gene: TRBV28; D gene: -; CDR3 DNA: TGTGCCAGCAGCGAACAAGATACGCAGTATTTT; CDR3 protein: CASSEQDTQYF
J gene: TRBJ2-7; clone size: -; V gene: TRBV11-1; D gene: -; CDR3 DNA: TGTGCCAGCAGCTTAGGAGGGAGGGAGCAGTACTTC; CDR3 protein: CASSLGGREQYF
J gene: TRBJ2-7; clone size: -; V gene: TRBV18; D gene: TRBD2; CDR3 DNA: TGTGCCAGCTCGGGAGGGCTGTCCTACGAGCAGTACTTC; CDR3 protein: CASSGGLSYEQYF